A single sample is the source of the 25 T cell receptor beta chains below, sequenced in a study of blood T cell repertoires in COVID-19. Produced via immunoSEQ multiplex PCR; TCRdb's table is partial and in-frame only. The table includes around 69,000 clones, around 81% detected once. Sequenced sample: peripheral blood. These receptor sequences come from a woman aged 70 to 79 with acute or convalescent COVID-19.

The V gene is TRBV5-6, the J gene TRBJ2-2; 7 nucleotides agree with TRBD1. The CDR3 loop spans 16 amino acids. Germline lookup yields CDR1 SGHDT and CDR2 YYEEEE. Trimming cost V 4 bases and J 2 bases; bases outside gene matches: 8. The CDR3 loop is CASSPRTGLNTGELFF. Here the CDR3 DNA reads TGTGCCAGCAGCCCTAGGACAGGATTAAACACCGGGGAGCTGTTTTTT.

The chain has TRBV6-5 and TRBJ1-1; no reliable D call. Trimming cost V 8 bases and J 3 bases, with 16 bases left between them. There are 14 residues in the CDR3. Germline loops: CDR1 MNHEY, CDR2 SVGAGI. Here the CDR3 reads CASGVLTSDTEAFF. CDR3 coding DNA: TGTGCCAGCGGCGTACTAACAAGTGACACTGAAGCTTTCTTT.

The rearrangement joins TRBV10-3 to TRBJ1-1; TRBD1 matches 12 bases. The V gene end was trimmed by 6 bases and the J gene end by 4 bases; junction bases not matched to a gene: 18. The CDR3 has 19 residues. Germline V gene data show CDR1 as ENHRY and CDR2 as SYGVKD. The CDR3 nucleotides are TGTGCCATCAGCGGGGGAGGTCGGGACAGGGGGCTCTCTGGCACTGAAGCTTTCTTT. The encoded protein is CAISGGGRDRGLSGTEAFF.

The chain carries TRBV4-2 and TRBJ2-6; possible D gene TRBD1, 6 bases. V lost 3 bases and J 1 base, leaving 13 bases between the germline ends. The CDR3 is 17 amino acids. CDR1 is LGHNA, CDR2 YNFKEQ, per germline. The CDR3 bases are TGTGCCAGCAGCCAGGAAAACAGGGCTTCTGGGGCCAACGTCCTGACTTTC. Encoded protein: CASSQENRASGANVLTF.

The rearrangement joins TRBV7-2 to TRBJ2-5, with 8 bases lining up with TRBD2. CDR1 is SGHTA and CDR2 is FQGNSA in the germline V gene. The CDR3 has 15 amino acids. V shed 5 bases, J shed 5 bases, and the junction held 10 bases outside the gene matches. For the CDR3, the DNA is TGTGCCAGCAGCAGACAAGCGGGGGCGGTTGAGACCCAGTACTTC. Encoded protein: CASSRQAGAVETQYF.

CDR3 in amino acids: CASRGSGIRTGELFF. CDR3 DNA: TGTGCCAGCAGAGGTAGCGGGATAAGGACCGGGGAGCTGTTTTTT. The chain carries TRBV3-1 (or the pseudogene TRBV3-2) and TRBJ2-2; 8 positions match TRBD2. CDR3 size: 15 residues. Germline CDR1 is LGHDT and CDR2 is YNNKEL (reference sequence). After removal of 6 bases from V and 5 bases from J, the junction contained 8 bases not matched to a gene.

This clone has only one observation. The rearrangement links TRBV6-6 to TRBJ1-4; tentative D call: TRBD1 (6 bases). Trimming pared 6 bases from V and 1 base from J, leaving 15 bases between. This CDR3 has 16 amino acids. Per the germline V gene, CDR1 is MNHNY and CDR2 is SVGAGI (reference sequence). CDR3 nucleotide sequence: TGTGCCAGCAGGACTAACACAGGGTTAACTAATGAAAAACTGTTTTTT. This codes for CASRTNTGLTNEKLFF.

The genes are TRBV28 and TRBJ2-7; 10 bases agree with TRBD1. Germline CDR1 MDHEN, CDR2 SYDVKM. This CDR3 is built from 13 residues. Germline trimming cut 10 bases from V and 7 bases from J; bases unmatched to any gene: 10. CDR3 in amino acids: CATLPGQGREQYF. CDR3 sequence (DNA): TGTGCCACCTTACCGGGACAGGGGAGAGAGCAGTACTTC.

The J gene is TRBJ1-6, the V gene TRBV30, with a possible D match to TRBD1 (6 bases). V gave up 4 bases and J gave up 7 bases, with 20 bases separating them. The CDR3 totals 16 residues. Germline V gene data show CDR1 as GTSNPN and CDR2 as SVGIG (reference sequence). The CDR3 region has the DNA TGTGCCTGGACTTCAACCCCAGGGGCTCTCAATTCACCCCTCCACTTT. Translation gives CAWTSTPGALNSPLHF.

This clone was counted once. At one boundary the junction diverges from the germline segment, which might be a read error. The V call is TRBV5-4, the J call TRBJ2-7; 9 bases align to TRBD2. CDR3 length: 15 residues. Germline CDR1 and CDR2: SGHNT and YYREEE (reference sequence). The chain's CDR3 is CASSRRGTSSDEQYF. CDR3 DNA: TGTGCCAGCAGCAGGCGCGGGACTAGCTCCGACGAGCAGTACTTC.

The CDR3 loop reads CASSLRGHYEQYF. The CDR3 nucleotides read TGTGCCAGTAGTCTCCGGGGTCACTACGAGCAGTACTTC. The chain uses TRBV19 and TRBJ2-7; tentatively, D is TRBD2 (5 bases). CDR1 LNHDA and CDR2 SQIVND come from the germline V gene (reference sequence). This CDR3 has 13 residues. Trimming stripped 5 bases from V and 3 bases from J, with 11 bases between.

V and J are TRBV6-6 and TRBJ2-2, with 7 positions matching TRBD2. The CDR3 is made up of 16 amino acids. Germline CDR1 and CDR2: MNHNY and SVGAGI (reference sequence). V shed 7 bases, J shed 3 bases, and the junction held 11 bases outside the gene matches. For the CDR3, the DNA is TGTGCCAGCACCTCCGCCCGGGGGGTTTACACCGGGGAGCTGTTTTTT. Its translation: CASTSARGVYTGELFF.

On this clone itself: One junction end does not reproduce the germline sequence, and a read error may be involved. The chain carries TRBV6-5 and TRBJ1-2; D gene uncertain. The V gene's germline CDR1 is MNHEY and CDR2 SVGAGI. The CDR3 covers 11 residues. The CDR3 loop reads CAGSSGYGYTF. The CDR3, as DNA: TGTGCCGGCAGTTCAGGCTATGGCTACACCTTC.

The rearrangement joins TRBV19 to TRBJ1-5; D gene ambiguous. CDR1 is LNHDA and CDR2 is SQIVND in the germline V gene (reference sequence). The CDR3 runs to 18 residues. V was clipped by 3 bases and J by 7 bases, with 25 bases between them. CDR3 loop: CASSIPPSYNVGSQPQHF. The CDR3 DNA is TGTGCCAGTAGTATCCCCCCCAGTTATAATGTGGGGAGCCAGCCCCAGCATTTT. The whole variable domain, remainder taken from reference TRBV19 and TRBJ1-5, is DGGITQSPKYLFRKEGQNVTLSCEQNLNHDAMYWYRQDPGQGLRLIYYSQIVNDFQKGDIAEGYSVSREKKESFPLTVTSAQKNPTAFYLCASSIPPSYNVGSQPQHFGDGTRLSIL.

V and J are TRBV27 and TRBJ1-1, with 7 positions matching TRBD1. CDR1 is MNHEY, CDR2 SMNVEV, per germline (reference sequence). V lost 3 bases, J lost 1 base, and 5 bases stayed unmatched. The CDR3 is 15 amino acids. CDR3 nucleotide sequence: TGTGCCAGCAGTTTGATAGGGGGCGAGAACACTGAAGCTTTCTTT. Protein product: CASSLIGGENTEAFF.

V gene TRBV6-5 combines with J gene TRBJ2-3; TRBD1 agrees at 7 bases. The CDR3 loop spans 13 amino acids. Germline CDR1 and CDR2: MNHEY and SVGAGI. Germline trimming cut 6 bases from V and 6 bases from J; bases unmatched to any gene: 6. CDR3 amino acids: CASRPQGFDTQYF. CDR3 nucleotide sequence: TGTGCCAGCAGACCACAGGGGTTTGATACGCAGTATTTT.

The gene calls are TRBV6-4 and TRBJ1-2; D possibly corresponds to TRBD1 (5 bases). The CDR3 covers 15 residues. Germline-derived CDR1 and CDR2 are MRHNA and SNTAGT. Trimming left V 7 bases short and J 4 bases short, with 19 bases between. The CDR3 sequence is CASTDGAQGIYGYTF. The CDR3 DNA reads TGTGCCAGCACCGACGGAGCCCAGGGTATCTATGGCTACACCTTC.

The chain links TRBV3-1 (or the pseudogene TRBV3-2) to TRBJ2-7, with 8 bases lining up with TRBD1. CDR1 and CDR2 from the germline V gene are LGHDT and YNNKEL (reference sequence). The CDR3 extends over 14 amino acids. The ends lost 4 bases at V and 1 base at J; junction bases unmatched: 3. The CDR3 DNA sequence: TGTGCCAGCAGCCGAGGACAGGGTTCCTACGAGCAGTACTTC. It yields the protein CASSRGQGSYEQYF.

The chain joins TRBV6-1 to TRBJ1-5, with 7 bases fitting TRBD1. The CDR3 has 17 amino acids. V lost 2 bases and J lost 5; bases outside the gene matches: 12. CDR1 and CDR2 (germline): MNHNS, SASEGT. The CDR3 bases are TGTGCCAGCAGTGAAAGTGCCTACAGGGGCGCCTATCAGCCCCAGCATTTT. It specifies CASSESAYRGAYQPQHF.

V usage is TRBV5-6 and J usage is TRBJ1-5, with D perhaps TRBD1 (6 bases). Trimming removed 1 base at V and 5 bases at J, with 10 bases between. The CDR3 has 14 amino acids. The germline CDR1 and CDR2 sequences are SGHDT and YYEEEE. CDR3 sequence reads: CASSLRGKYQPQHF. CDR3 sequence (DNA): TGTGCCAGCAGCTTGAGGGGGAAATATCAGCCCCAGCATTTT.

This clone was seen just once. The chain is built from TRBV7-3 and TRBJ2-3; 7 bases match TRBD2. The CDR3 is 20 amino acids. Germline V gene data show CDR1 as SGHTA and CDR2 as FQGTGA. The ends lost 0 bases at V and 4 bases at J; junction bases unmatched: 19. CDR3 in DNA: TGTGCCAGCAGCTTAACCCCTCTTAGTTGGGGGGGAGAAATTGCAGATACGCAGTATTTT. The encoded protein is CASSLTPLSWGGEIADTQYF. Full variable domain (outside the CDR3, taken from reference TRBV7-3 and TRBJ2-3): GAGVSQTPSNKVTEKGKYVELRCDPISGHTALYWYRQSLGQGPEFLIYFQGTGAADDSGLPNDRFFAVRPEGSVSTLKIQRTERGDSAVYLCASSLTPLSWGGEIADTQYFGPGTRLTVL.

This clone has only a few counts. The chain links TRBV19 to TRBJ1-1; possibly TRBD1 for D (6 bases). The length of the CDR3 is 14 residues. The V end lost 5 bases, the J end lost 0 bases, and 10 bases lay between the germline ends. In germline, CDR1 is LNHDA, CDR2 SQIVND (reference sequence). The CDR3 nucleotides read TGTGCCAGTAGTTCCGGGACACTGAACACTGAAGCTTTCTTT. It encodes CASSSGTLNTEAFF. The complete variable domain, with remaining parts taken from reference TRBV19 and TRBJ1-1, reads DGGITQSPKYLFRKEGQNVTLSCEQNLNHDAMYWYRQDPGQGLRLIYYSQIVNDFQKGDIAEGYSVSREKKESFPLTVTSAQKNPTAFYLCASSSGTLNTEAFFGQGTRLTVV.

This clone turned up a few times. This rearrangement joins TRBV19 to TRBJ1-3, with 8 bases lining up with TRBD1. V shed 5 bases and J 2 bases; nucleotides not matched to a gene: 8. The CDR3 is made up of 16 amino acids. From germline, CDR1 is LNHDA and CDR2 SQIVND (reference sequence). CDR3 DNA: TGTGCCAGTAGTCCGTGGGACAGGTTAACTGGAAACACCATATATTTT. Its translation is CASSPWDRLTGNTIYF.

This clone was seen only once. The CDR3 nucleotides are TGCGCCAGCAGCTGGACTAGCGGACTCTACGAGCAGTACTTC. Amino acids: CASSWTSGLYEQYF. The rearrangement uses TRBV5-1 and TRBJ2-7; 10 bases agree with TRBD2. V shed 3 bases and J 3 bases; nucleotides not matched to a gene: 3. Germline V gene lookup returns CDR1 SGHRS and CDR2 YFSETQ. CDR3 size: 14 residues.

The chain has TRBV5-1 and TRBJ2-3; possibly TRBD2 for D (5 bases). Germline assignment: CDR1 SGHRS and CDR2 YFSETQ. There are 18 residues in the CDR3. V was pared by 0 bases and J by 0 bases, with 17 bases between. The CDR3 bases are TGCGCCAGCAGCTTGGGTAGCGCCCTACCTTCTAGCACAGATACGCAGTATTTT. Translation gives CASSLGSALPSSTDTQYF.